Below, 18 T cell receptor beta chains from the same sample are listed, as sequenced in a study of T cells in Graves' hyperthyroidism and ophthalmopathy. Amplified regions were TCR beta CDR3 sequences from RNA transcripts. Initially, a first-round RT-PCR of the TCR CDR3 employed the HTBI primer set. One entry per CDR3 protein results from TCRdb running MiXCR on the multiplex PCR reads. The sample has 600,000 to 650,000 distinct CDR3 sequences, roughly 20% seen once; the top ten hold 30% to 40%. Sequenced input: blood. The receptors originated from a man aged 25 to 40 with Graves' ophthalmopathy.

This clonotype was detected many times. This chain uses TRBV27 with TRBJ1-1; no clear D gene. V was trimmed by 5 bases and J by 0 bases, leaving 13 bases between them. Germline CDR1 and CDR2: MNHEY and SMNVEV (reference sequence). This CDR3 comprises 15 residues. The CDR3 DNA reads TGTGCCAGCAGTCGGGGAGCGGTCATGAACACTGAAGCTTTCTTT. Residues: CASSRGAVMNTEAFF.

V usage is TRBV29-1 and J usage is TRBJ2-5; 8 bases align to TRBD2. The CDR3 contains 19 residues. Germline loops: CDR1 SQVTM, CDR2 ANQGSEA. The ends lost 1 base at V and 5 bases at J; junction bases unmatched: 21. The CDR3 loop is CSVEGLQGHQGLAGETQYF. Written as DNA, the CDR3 is TGCAGCGTTGAAGGCCTGCAGGGGCACCAAGGACTAGCCGGGGAGACCCAGTACTTC. Full variable domain (outside the CDR3, taken from reference TRBV29-1 and TRBJ2-5): SAVISQKPSRDICQRGTSLTIQCQVDSQVTMMFWYRQQPGQSLTLIATANQGSEATYESGFVIDKFPISRPNLTFSTLTVSNMSPEDSSIYLCSVEGLQGHQGLAGETQYFGPGTRLLVL.

V usage is TRBV29-1 and J usage is TRBJ1-2; D might be TRBD1 (5 bases). This CDR3 has 14 amino acids. The V end lost 4 bases, the J end lost 8 bases, and 20 bases lay between the germline ends. Germline CDR1 reads SQVTM; CDR2 reads ANQGSEA. The CDR3 DNA reads as TGCAGCGTTGCAAGGAGGGACCTATTAGGGGGCTACACCTTC. Translation gives CSVARRDLLGGYTF.

The chain uses TRBV7-2 and TRBJ2-3, with 11 bases aligning to TRBD2. Germline V gives CDR1 SGHTA, CDR2 FQGNSA. With 0 bases clipped from V and 0 bases from J, the junction kept 14 bases outside the gene matches. There are 21 residues in the CDR3. CDR3 loop: CASSLAIVPIAGGPSTDTQYF. DNA of the CDR3: TGTGCCAGCAGCTTAGCGATCGTTCCGATAGCGGGAGGGCCAAGCACAGATACGCAGTATTTT.

This clonotype turned up a few times. This rearrangement joins TRBV28 to TRBJ1-2, with TRBD1 matching 7 bases. The J segment lost 3 bases and the V segment lost 6 bases, leaving 10 bases of the junction unmatched. Germline assignment: CDR1 MDHEN and CDR2 SYDVKM. The CDR3 has 15 amino acids. Written as DNA, the CDR3 is TGTGCCAGCAGCCATCGGGCAGGGGGAGACTATGGCTACACCTTC. It translates to CASSHRAGGDYGYTF.

This clonotype was seen at least ten times. This rearrangement joins TRBV7-3 to TRBJ2-6; D remains ambiguous. Trimming pared 5 bases from V and 0 bases from J, leaving 8 bases between. CDR3 length: 15 amino acids. CDR1 SGHTA and CDR2 FQGTGA come from the germline V gene. The CDR3 is CASSPRGSGANVLTF. The CDR3, as DNA: TGTGCCAGCAGCCCTCGAGGCTCTGGGGCCAACGTCCTGACTTTC.

The chain employs TRBV29-1 and TRBJ2-2; no clear D gene. Germline V gives CDR1 SQVTM, CDR2 ANQGSEA. The V end lost 4 bases, the J end lost 2 bases, and 8 bases lay between the germline ends. This CDR3 has 13 amino acids. The CDR3 protein is CSVVRENTGELFF. In DNA, the CDR3 is TGCAGCGTTGTAAGGGAAAACACCGGGGAGCTGTTTTTT.

V gene TRBV28 combines with J gene TRBJ2-3, with D perhaps matching TRBD1 or TRBD2 (5 bases each). Trimming removed 11 bases at V and 3 bases at J, with 12 bases between. The CDR3 is 12 amino acids. CDR1 MDHEN and CDR2 SYDVKM come from the germline V gene. The CDR3 loop is CAARGVTDTQYF. In nucleotides, the CDR3 is TGTGCCGCGAGGGGAGTTACAGATACGCAGTATTTT.

This clonotype appeared a few times. The rearrangement links TRBV27 to TRBJ2-3, with 10 bases lining up with TRBD2. Germline CDR1 MNHEY, CDR2 SMNVEV (reference sequence). V lost 5 bases, J lost 2 bases, and 7 bases stayed unmatched. The CDR3 has 16 residues. This CDR3 reads CASSLLAGAYTDTQYF. CDR3 in DNA: TGTGCCAGCAGTCTGCTAGCGGGAGCGTACACAGATACGCAGTATTTT.

This clonotype was observed a handful of times. The V and J genes are TRBV13 and TRBJ1-1; weak D call: TRBD1 (5 bases). CDR1 is PRHDT, CDR2 FYEKMQ, per germline (reference sequence). Trimming shortened V by 5 bases and J by 5 bases, and 18 bases separated the two germline ends. The CDR3 has 15 residues. Written as DNA, the CDR3 is TGTGCCAGCAGCCCTCTCGGGCAGGGAAGAACTGAAGCTTTCTTT. This gives the protein CASSPLGQGRTEAFF.

The V call is TRBV5-6, the J call TRBJ2-2, with a tentative D call TRBD1 (6 bases). Per germline, CDR1 SGHDT and CDR2 YYEEEE. The CDR3 is 16 residues long. V gave up 2 bases and J gave up 7 bases, with 18 bases separating them. CDR3 sequence: CASSFLMDSLFGELFF. CDR3 in DNA: TGTGCCAGCAGCTTCTTAATGGACAGCCTTTTCGGGGAGCTGTTTTTT.

This clonotype was picked up a small number of times. The chain is built from TRBV3-1 and TRBJ1-5; D possibly corresponds to TRBD1 (6 bases). This CDR3 contains 14 residues. V shed 6 bases and J shed 0 bases, with 9 bases lying between them. The germline V gene has CDR1 LGHDT and CDR2 YNNKEL (reference sequence). CDR3: CASRRDTSNQPQHF. The CDR3 DNA reads as TGTGCCAGCAGACGGGACACTAGCAATCAGCCCCAGCATTTT.

J is TRBJ2-2 and V is TRBV5-6; 12 bases align to TRBD2. The CDR3 loop spans 16 amino acids. Per germline, CDR1 SGHDT and CDR2 YYEEEE. V gave up 0 bases and J gave up 7 bases; unmatched junction bases: 4. CDR3 region: CASSLALAGGLGELFF. Here the CDR3 DNA reads TGTGCCAGCAGCTTGGCGCTAGCGGGGGGGCTCGGGGAGCTGTTTTTT.

This clonotype was observed at least ten times. The V and J genes are TRBV28 and TRBJ2-3; tentative D call: TRBD1 (5 bases). Germline CDR1 is MDHEN and CDR2 is SYDVKM. Trimming cost V 4 bases and J 3 bases, with 11 bases left between them. The CDR3 loop spans 14 amino acids. CDR3 sequence reads: CASSSRQRTDTQYF. CDR3 sequence (DNA): TGTGCCAGCAGTTCGCGACAGCGAACAGATACGCAGTATTTT.

The chain combines TRBV9 with TRBJ2-5, with 8 bases fitting TRBD2. V shed 4 bases, J shed 3 bases, and the junction held 8 bases outside the gene matches. This CDR3 region has 15 residues. The germline gives CDR1 SGDLS, CDR2 YYNGEE. DNA for the CDR3: TGTGCCAGCAGCCCCCGGGGGGGGCGGGAAGAGACCCAGTACTTC. Its protein is CASSPRGGREETQYF. The variable domain in full, completed from reference TRBV9 and TRBJ2-5, reads DSGVTQTPKHLITATGQRVTLRCSPRSGDLSVYWYQQSLDQGLQFLIQYYNGEERAKGNILERFSAQQFPDLHSELNLSSLELGDSALYFCASSPRGGREETQYFGPGTRLLVL.

About this clonotype: This clone may be a read error of a much larger clone one base away. The chain recombines TRBV7-3 with TRBJ1-1; 7 nucleotides match TRBD1. This CDR3 has 13 amino acids. The germline V gene encodes CDR1 SGHTA and CDR2 FQGTGA. The CDR3, as DNA: TGTGCCGGCAGCGCGCAGGGGGACACTGAAGCTTTCTTT. This sequence encodes CAGSAQGDTEAFF.

This clonotype was counted only a few times. V gene TRBV4-1 combines with J gene TRBJ2-7; 8 bases are a match to TRBD1. The CDR3 covers 16 residues. The V gene's germline CDR1 is MGHRA and CDR2 YSYEKL. The V segment lost 4 bases and the J segment 5 bases; nucleotides outside the gene matches: 13. For the CDR3, the DNA is TGCGCCAGCAGCCCCAGCGTCGACAGGGGTATCGACGAGCAGTACTTC. Translation gives CASSPSVDRGIDEQYF.

The V gene is TRBV5-1, the J gene TRBJ1-6; 7 nucleotides align to TRBD1. Germline V gene data show CDR1 as SGHRS and CDR2 as YFSETQ. The V and J ends lost 4 bases and 2 bases, in that order; junction bases with no gene match: 3. CDR3 length: 15 amino acids. The CDR3 coding sequence is TGCGCCAGCAGCCAAGACAGGGCCTATAATTCACCCCTCCACTTT. Translating gives CASSQDRAYNSPLHF.